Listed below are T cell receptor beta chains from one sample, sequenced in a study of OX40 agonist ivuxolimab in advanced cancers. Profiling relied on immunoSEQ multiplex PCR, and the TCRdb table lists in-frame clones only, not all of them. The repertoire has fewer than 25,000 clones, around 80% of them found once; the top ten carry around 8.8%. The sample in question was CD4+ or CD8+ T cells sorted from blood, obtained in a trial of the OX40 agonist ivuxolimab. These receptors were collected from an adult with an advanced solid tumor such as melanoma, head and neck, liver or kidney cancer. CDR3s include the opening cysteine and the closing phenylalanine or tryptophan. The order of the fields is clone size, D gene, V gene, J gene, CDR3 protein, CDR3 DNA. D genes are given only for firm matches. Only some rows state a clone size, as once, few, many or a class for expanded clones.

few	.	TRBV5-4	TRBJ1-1	CASSPGLGAFF	TGTGCCAGCAGCCCAGGTCTGGGAGCTTTCTTT
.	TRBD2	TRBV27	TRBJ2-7	CASSLTFSGGYEQYF	TGTGCCAGCAGTTTAACCTTTAGCGGGGGCTACGAGCAGTACTTC
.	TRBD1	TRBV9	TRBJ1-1	CASSVPETGAAGAFF	TGTGCCAGCAGCGTACCTGAGACAGGGGCGGCCGGAGCTTTCTTT
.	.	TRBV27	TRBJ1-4	CASSGSVPTNEKLFF	TGTGCCAGCAGTGGGTCGGTGCCAACTAATGAAAAACTGTTTTTT
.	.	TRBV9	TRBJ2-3	CASSTSGTTRDTQYF	TGTGCCAGCAGCACTTCCGGGACGACTCGAGATACGCAGTATTTT
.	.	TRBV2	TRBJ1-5	CASREDSLRNQPQHF	TGTGCCAGCAGGGAGGACAGCTTGAGAAATCAGCCCCAGCATTTT
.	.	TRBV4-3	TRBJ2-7	CASSQGSDLGAYEQYF	TGCGCCAGCAGCCAAGGTAGTGACCTTGGAGCCTACGAGCAGTACTTC
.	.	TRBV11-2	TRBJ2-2	CASSPFLVNTGELFF	TGTGCCAGCAGCCCTTTCCTGGTAAACACCGGGGAGCTGTTTTTT
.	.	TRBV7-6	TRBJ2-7	CASSLGGHEQYF	TGTGCCAGCAGCTTAGGGGGGCACGAGCAGTACTTC
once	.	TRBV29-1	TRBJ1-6	CSAGDSPNSPLHF	TGCAGCGCCGGGGACTCTCCCAATTCACCCCTCCACTTT
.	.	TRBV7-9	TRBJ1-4	CASSSWDPVTEEKLFF	TGTGCCAGCAGCTCGTGGGACCCGGTAACGGAGGAAAAACTGTTTTTT
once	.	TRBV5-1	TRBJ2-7	CASSLEGREQYF	TGCGCCAGCAGCTTGGAGGGCAGGGAGCAGTACTTC
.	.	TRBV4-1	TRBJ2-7	CASSQYGGRIDEQYF	TGCGCCAGCAGCCAATATGGGGGGCGAATTGACGAGCAGTACTTC
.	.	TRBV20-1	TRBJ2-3	CSALQADTQYF	TGCAGTGCCCTCCAGGCGGATACGCAGTATTTT
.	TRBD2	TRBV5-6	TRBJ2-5	CASNAGGRETQYF	TGTGCCAGCAATGCGGGGGGGCGAGAGACCCAGTACTTC
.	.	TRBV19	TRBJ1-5	CASSMDIGGYSNQPQHF	TGTGCCAGTAGTATGGACATCGGCGGGTATAGCAATCAGCCCCAGCATTTT
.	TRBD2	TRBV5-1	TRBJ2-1	CASSLAAGGPYNEQFF	TGCGCCAGCAGCTTGGCGGCGGGGGGCCCTTACAATGAGCAGTTCTTC
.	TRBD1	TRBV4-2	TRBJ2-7	CASSTGDSSYEQYF	TGTGCCAGCAGCACTGGGGACAGCTCCTACGAGCAGTACTTC
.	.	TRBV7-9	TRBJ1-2	CASSYLPGQTSYGYTF	TGTGCCAGCAGCTACTTACCGGGACAAACATCTTATGGCTACACCTTC
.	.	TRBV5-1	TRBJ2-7	CASSDRASSYEQYF	TGCGCCAGCAGCGACAGAGCCAGCTCCTACGAGCAGTACTTC